This TCR beta chain was captured by sequencing in a study of blood T cell repertoires in COVID-19. On the study more broadly: Whether acute or convalescent, the COVID-19 samples came from the United States, Italy and Spain. Nucleic acid was either cDNA or gDNA, and it came from T cells, B-cell-depleted T cells, or PBMCs.

The CDR3 spans 15 residues. Trimming stripped 6 bases from V and 3 bases from J, with 14 bases between. The V gene's germline CDR1 is SEHNR and CDR2 FQNEAQ (reference sequence). Adults between roughly 18 and 95 years of age took part from 20 to 25 US areas. Allocation to cohorts depended on clinical history reported by the participants. Sequencing used immunoSEQ multiplex PCR; TCRdb keeps in-frame clones, though not all of them. Of about 170,000 clones in the sample, around four fifths were seen once. Specimen: PBMCs or T cells enriched from blood (not recorded which). This chain joins TRBV7-9 and TRBJ1-4; the D is unclear. The sequence was obtained from a woman aged 50 to 60 in a cohort exposed to, infected with or recovered from COVID-19 (not recorded which). Here the CDR3 DNA reads TGTGCCAGCAGGGCGGGCTTTGGGGCTAATGAAAAACTGTTTTTT. It is translated as CASRAGFGANEKLFF.